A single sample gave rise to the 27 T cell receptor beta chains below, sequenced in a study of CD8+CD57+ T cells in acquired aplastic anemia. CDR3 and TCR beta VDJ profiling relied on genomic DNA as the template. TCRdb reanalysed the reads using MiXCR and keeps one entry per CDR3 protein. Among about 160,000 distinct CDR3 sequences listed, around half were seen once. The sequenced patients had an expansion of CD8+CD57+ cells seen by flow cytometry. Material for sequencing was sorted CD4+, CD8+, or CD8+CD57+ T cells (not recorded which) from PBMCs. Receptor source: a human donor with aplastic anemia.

CDR3 sequence: CATSSADRASYEQYF. The CDR3 bases are TGTGCCACCAGCAGCGCGGACAGGGCCTCCTACGAGCAGTACTTC. The rearrangement uses TRBV15 and TRBJ2-7, with 8 positions matching TRBD1. This CDR3 contains 15 residues. After removal of 3 bases from V and 0 bases from J, the junction contained 4 bases not matched to a gene. In germline, CDR1 is LNHNV, CDR2 YYDKDF (reference sequence).

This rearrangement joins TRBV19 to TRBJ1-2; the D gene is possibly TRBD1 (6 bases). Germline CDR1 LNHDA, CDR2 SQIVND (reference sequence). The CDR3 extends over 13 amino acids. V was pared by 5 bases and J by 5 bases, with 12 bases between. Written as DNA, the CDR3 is TGTGCCAGTAGTCCCCGGGGGCTGTATGGCTACACCTTC. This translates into CASSPRGLYGYTF.

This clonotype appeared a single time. DNA of the CDR3: TGTGCCATCAGTGACGTGGCCAGGGGAGCCACCGGGGAGCTGTTTTTT. Translating gives CAISDVARGATGELFF. This chain connects TRBV10-3 to TRBJ2-2; perhaps TRBD1 as D (6 bases). From germline, CDR1 is ENHRY and CDR2 SYGVKD. The V gene lost 3 bases and the J gene lost 4 bases, with 15 bases spanning the gap. The CDR3 totals 16 residues.

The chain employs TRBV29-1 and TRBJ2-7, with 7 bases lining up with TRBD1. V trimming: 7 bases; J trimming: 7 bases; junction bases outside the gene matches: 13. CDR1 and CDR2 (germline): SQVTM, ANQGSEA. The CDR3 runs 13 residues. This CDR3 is CSAIYRGRREQYF. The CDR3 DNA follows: TGCAGCGCAATTTACAGGGGACGGAGGGAGCAGTACTTC.

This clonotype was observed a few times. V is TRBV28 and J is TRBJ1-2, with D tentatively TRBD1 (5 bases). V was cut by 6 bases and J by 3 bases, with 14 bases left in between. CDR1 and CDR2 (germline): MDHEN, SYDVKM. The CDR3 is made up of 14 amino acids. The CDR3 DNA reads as TGTGCCAGCAGGTCCGGGGCGCTGGACTATGGCTACACCTTC. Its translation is CASRSGALDYGYTF.

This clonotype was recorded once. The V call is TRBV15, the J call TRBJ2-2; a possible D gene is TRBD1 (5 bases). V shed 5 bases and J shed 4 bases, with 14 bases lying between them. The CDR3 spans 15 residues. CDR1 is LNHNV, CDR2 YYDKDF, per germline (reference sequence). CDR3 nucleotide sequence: TGTGCCACCAGCTTGGGGCCAGTCGGCACCGGGGAGCTGTTTTTT. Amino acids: CATSLGPVGTGELFF. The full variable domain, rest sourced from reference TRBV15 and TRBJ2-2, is DAMVIQNPRYQVTQFGKPVTLSCSQTLNHNVMYWYQQKSSQAPKLLFHYYDKDFNNEADTPDNFQSRRPNTSFCFLDIRSPGLGDTAMYLCATSLGPVGTGELFFGEGSRLTVL.

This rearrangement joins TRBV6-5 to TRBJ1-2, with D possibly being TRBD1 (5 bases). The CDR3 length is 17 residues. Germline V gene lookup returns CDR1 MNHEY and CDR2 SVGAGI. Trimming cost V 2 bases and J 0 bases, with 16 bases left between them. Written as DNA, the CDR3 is TGTGCCAGCAGTTACGGGGACCGGACATTATCTAACTATGGCTACACCTTC. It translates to CASSYGDRTLSNYGYTF.

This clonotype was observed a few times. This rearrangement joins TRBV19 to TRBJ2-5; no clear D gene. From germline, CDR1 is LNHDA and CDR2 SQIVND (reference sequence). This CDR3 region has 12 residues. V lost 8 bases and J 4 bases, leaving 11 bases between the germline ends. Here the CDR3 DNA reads TGTGCCAGTTCAAGGGCTGGAGAGACCCAGTACTTC. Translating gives CASSRAGETQYF.

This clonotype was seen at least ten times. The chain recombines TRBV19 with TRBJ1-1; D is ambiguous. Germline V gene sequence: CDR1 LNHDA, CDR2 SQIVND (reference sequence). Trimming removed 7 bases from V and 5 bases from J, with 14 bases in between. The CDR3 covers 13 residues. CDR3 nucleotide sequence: TGTGCCAGTACCGGGCCAAGAGAAACTGAAGCTTTCTTT. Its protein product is CASTGPRETEAFF.

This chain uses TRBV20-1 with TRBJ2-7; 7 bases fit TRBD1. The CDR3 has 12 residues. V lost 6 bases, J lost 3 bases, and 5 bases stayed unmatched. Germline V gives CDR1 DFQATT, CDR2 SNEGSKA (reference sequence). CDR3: CSAPTGVYEQYF. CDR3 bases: TGCAGTGCGCCAACAGGGGTCTACGAGCAGTACTTC.

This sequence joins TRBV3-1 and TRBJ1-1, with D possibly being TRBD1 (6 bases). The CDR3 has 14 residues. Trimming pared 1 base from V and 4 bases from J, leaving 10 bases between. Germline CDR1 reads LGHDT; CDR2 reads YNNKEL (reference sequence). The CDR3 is CASSQGEGGTEAFF. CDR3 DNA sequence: TGTGCCAGCAGCCAAGGGGAGGGGGGCACTGAAGCTTTCTTT.

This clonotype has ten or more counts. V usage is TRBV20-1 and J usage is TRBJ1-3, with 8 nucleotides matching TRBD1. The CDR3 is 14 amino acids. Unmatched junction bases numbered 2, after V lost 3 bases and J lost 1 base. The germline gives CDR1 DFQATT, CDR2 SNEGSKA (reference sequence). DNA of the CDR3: TGCAGTGCTAGGGACAGGGTATCTGGAAACACCATATATTTT. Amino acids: CSARDRVSGNTIYF.

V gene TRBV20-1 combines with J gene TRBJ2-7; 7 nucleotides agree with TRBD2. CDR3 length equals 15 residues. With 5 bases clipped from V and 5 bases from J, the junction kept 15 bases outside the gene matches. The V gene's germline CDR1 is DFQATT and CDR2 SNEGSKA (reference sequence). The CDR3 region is CSAGGWRESPDEQYF. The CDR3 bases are TGCAGTGCTGGCGGATGGCGGGAGTCACCCGACGAGCAGTACTTC.

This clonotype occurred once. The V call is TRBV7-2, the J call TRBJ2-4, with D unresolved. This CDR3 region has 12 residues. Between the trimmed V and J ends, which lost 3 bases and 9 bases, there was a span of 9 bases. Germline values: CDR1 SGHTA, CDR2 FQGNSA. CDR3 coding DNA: TGTGCCAGCAGCTTTCCACTGGGCATTCAGTACTTC. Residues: CASSFPLGIQYF.

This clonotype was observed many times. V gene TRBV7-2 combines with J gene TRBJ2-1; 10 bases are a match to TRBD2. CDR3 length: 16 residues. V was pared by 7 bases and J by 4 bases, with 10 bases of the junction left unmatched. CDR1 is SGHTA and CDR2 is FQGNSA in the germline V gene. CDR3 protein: CASMSSSGSWYNEQFF. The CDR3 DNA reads TGTGCCAGCATGTCGTCTAGCGGGAGTTGGTACAATGAGCAGTTCTTC.

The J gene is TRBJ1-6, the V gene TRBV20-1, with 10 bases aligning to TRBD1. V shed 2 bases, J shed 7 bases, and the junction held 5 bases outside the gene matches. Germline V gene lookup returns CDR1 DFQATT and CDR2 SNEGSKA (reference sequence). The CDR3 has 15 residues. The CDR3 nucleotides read TGCAGTGCTAGATTAACGGGACAGGGGAATTCACCCCTCCACTTT. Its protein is CSARLTGQGNSPLHF.

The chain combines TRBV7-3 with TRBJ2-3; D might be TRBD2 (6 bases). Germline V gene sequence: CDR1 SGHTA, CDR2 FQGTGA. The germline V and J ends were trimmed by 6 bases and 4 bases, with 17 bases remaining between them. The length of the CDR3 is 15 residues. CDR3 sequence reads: CASSRNRGGADTQYF. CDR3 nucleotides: TGTGCCAGCAGTCGTAACCGGGGCGGGGCAGATACGCAGTATTTT.

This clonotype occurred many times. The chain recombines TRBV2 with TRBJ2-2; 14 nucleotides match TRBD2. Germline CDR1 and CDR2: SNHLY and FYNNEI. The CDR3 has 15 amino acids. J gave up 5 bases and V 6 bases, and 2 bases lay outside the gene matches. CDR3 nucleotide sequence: TGTGCCAGCAGGGGACTAGCGGGAGTAACCGGGGAGCTGTTTTTT. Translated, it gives CASRGLAGVTGELFF.

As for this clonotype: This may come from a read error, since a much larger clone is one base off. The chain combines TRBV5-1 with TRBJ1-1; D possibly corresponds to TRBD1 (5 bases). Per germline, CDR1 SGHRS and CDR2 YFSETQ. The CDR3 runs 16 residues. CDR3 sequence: CASSTDGVGVNTEALF. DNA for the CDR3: TGCGCCAGCAGCACCGATGGGGTGGGGGTGAACACTGAAGCTCTCTTT.

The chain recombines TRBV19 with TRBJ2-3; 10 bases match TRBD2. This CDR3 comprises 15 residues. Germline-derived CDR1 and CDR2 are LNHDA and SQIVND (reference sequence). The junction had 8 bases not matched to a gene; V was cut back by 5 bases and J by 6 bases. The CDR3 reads CASSLLQLAGDTQYF. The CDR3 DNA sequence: TGTGCCAGTAGTCTCCTTCAACTAGCGGGGGATACGCAGTATTTT.

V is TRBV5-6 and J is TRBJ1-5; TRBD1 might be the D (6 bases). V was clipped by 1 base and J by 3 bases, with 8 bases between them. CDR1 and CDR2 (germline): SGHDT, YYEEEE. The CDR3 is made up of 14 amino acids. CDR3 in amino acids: CASSLTGNNQPQHF. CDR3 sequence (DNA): TGTGCCAGCAGCTTGACAGGGAACAATCAGCCCCAGCATTTT.

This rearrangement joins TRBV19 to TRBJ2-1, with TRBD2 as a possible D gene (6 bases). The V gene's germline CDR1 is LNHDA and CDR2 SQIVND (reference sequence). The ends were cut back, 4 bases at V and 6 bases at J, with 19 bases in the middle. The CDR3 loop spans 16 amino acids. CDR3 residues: CASSTGGVSASNEQFF. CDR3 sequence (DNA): TGTGCCAGTAGTACCGGAGGGGTAAGTGCTAGCAATGAGCAGTTCTTC.

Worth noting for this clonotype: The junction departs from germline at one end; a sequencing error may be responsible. CDR3 DNA sequence: TGTGCCAGCGCCTTGACCAGGGACACAGATACGCAGTATTTC. This translates into CASALTRDTDTQYF. The chain uses TRBV2 and TRBJ2-3, with D tentatively TRBD1 (6 bases). Germline V gene data show CDR1 as SNHLY and CDR2 as FYNNEI. CDR3 length: 14 amino acids.

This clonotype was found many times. CDR3 sequence (DNA): TGTGCCAGCAGTTACATCCGGGGAGAGACCCAGTACTTC. This translates into CASSYIRGETQYF. The chain uses TRBV6-2 or TRBV6-3 and TRBJ2-5; weak D call: TRBD2 (5 bases). V lost 2 bases, J lost 4 bases, and 8 bases lay in between. Per the germline V gene, CDR1 is MNHEY and CDR2 is SVGEGT. The CDR3 has 13 residues.

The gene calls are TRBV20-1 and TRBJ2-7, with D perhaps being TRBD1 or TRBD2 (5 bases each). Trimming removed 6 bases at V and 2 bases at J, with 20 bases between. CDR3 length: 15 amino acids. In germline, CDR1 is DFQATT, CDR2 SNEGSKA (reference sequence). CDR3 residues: CSAPGGGREPYEQYF. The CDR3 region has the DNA TGCAGTGCCCCCGGTGGGGGAAGGGAGCCCTACGAGCAGTACTTC.

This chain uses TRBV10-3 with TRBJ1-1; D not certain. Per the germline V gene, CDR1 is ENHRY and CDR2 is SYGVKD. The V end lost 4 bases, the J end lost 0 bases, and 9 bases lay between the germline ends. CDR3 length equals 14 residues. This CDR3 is CAISVDTLNTEAFF. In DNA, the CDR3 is TGTGCCATCAGTGTAGACACCTTGAACACTGAAGCTTTCTTT.

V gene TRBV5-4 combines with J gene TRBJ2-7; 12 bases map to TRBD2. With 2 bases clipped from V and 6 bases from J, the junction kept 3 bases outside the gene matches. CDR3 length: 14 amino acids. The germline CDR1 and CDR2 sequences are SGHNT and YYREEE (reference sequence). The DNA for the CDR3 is TGTGCCAGCAGCTTCAGGACTAGCGGGGCCGAGCAGTACTTC. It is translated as CASSFRTSGAEQYF.